This T cell receptor beta chain was recorded in a study of identical twins. Overall study findings and caveats: Compared with models, monozygotic twins showed more out-of-frame TCR alpha sharing. Twins shared beta out-of-frame sequences in excess, but this excess was weaker. It was possible that invariant MAIT and iNKT cells partly confounded the zero-insertion analyses.

This clonotype showed up many times. The antigen is undetermined. One junction end does not reproduce the germline sequence, and a read error may be involved. Germline V gene sequence: CDR1 SGHVS, CDR2 FNYEAQ. The CDR3 extends over 15 amino acids. TCRdb reprocessed the 5' RACE reads with MiXCR, giving one entry per CDR3 protein. The data hold about 890,000 distinct CDR3 sequences, with more than 9% observed a single time. These sequences were also reported in another study, on yellow fever vaccine responses in identical twins.

This chain uses TRBV7-6 with TRBJ2-1, with 10 bases that match TRBD2. This sequence originates from a woman aged 18-29 years in good health. Sequenced sample: PBMCs. The CDR3 region has the DNA TGTGCCAGCAGCCTAGCTAGCGGGAGCCGTGATGAGCAGTTCTTC. This sequence encodes CASSLASGSRDEQFF.